This entry concerns a single T cell receptor beta chain. The antigen is undetermined. The data derive from a study of CD8 T cells in ankylosing spondylitis. Study-wide findings and caveats: Made up of about eight highly homologous variants, a TCR beta motif appeared characteristic of ankylosing spondylitis blood. A CD8+ phenotype characterized the disease-linked clones, which were relatively rare in peripheral blood.

The germline gives CDR1 LNHNV, CDR2 YYDKDF (reference sequence). The CDR3 is 13 amino acids. Trimming cost V 5 bases and J 7 bases, with 12 bases left between them. Library preparation for TCR beta used quantitative 5'-RACE with molecular barcodes. One entry per CDR3 protein results from TCRdb running MiXCR on the 5' RACE reads. The repertoire holds roughly 230,000 distinct CDR3 sequences, with roughly 18% as singletons. The chain recombines TRBV15 with TRBJ2-1; D might be TRBD1 (6 bases). The receptor's source is a male donor with ankylosing spondylitis or in good health (not recorded which). The sequenced sample consisted of blood, either unsorted or a sorted T cell fraction (not recorded which). For the CDR3, the DNA is TGTGCCACCAGCCCGCGTAGGGGGAATGAGCAGTTCTTC. Translation: CATSPRRGNEQFF.